This T cell receptor beta chain comes out of a study of T cells in Graves' hyperthyroidism and ophthalmopathy. TCR beta CDR3 regions were amplified from RNA. The HTBI primer set served for first-round RT-PCR of the TCR CDR3. TCRdb re-derived calls from the multiplex PCR reads in MiXCR, one entry per CDR3 protein. This repertoire shows more than 600,000 distinct CDR3 sequences, about 15% found once; its top ten account for around 7.7%. This clonotype was recorded at least ten times. In germline, CDR1 is SNHLY, CDR2 FYNNEI. This CDR3 is built from 15 residues. Trimming cost V 6 bases and J 0 bases; bases outside gene matches: 5. The diagnoses drew upon clinical symptoms, serum thyroxine and TRAb, thyroid ultrasound and orbital computed tomography.

Sequences were obtained from blood. The rearrangement joins TRBV2 to TRBJ2-1; 7 positions match TRBD1. The clonotype comes from a man aged 18 to 30 with Graves' hyperthyroidism. The CDR3, as DNA: TGTGCCAGCAGGGACAGGCGAGGCTCCTACAATGAGCAGTTCTTC. It is translated as CASRDRRGSYNEQFF. Filled out from reference TRBV2 and TRBJ2-1, the complete variable domain reads EPEVTQTPSHQVTQMGQEVILRCVPISNHLYFYWYRQILGQKVEFLVSFYNNEISEKSEIFDDQFSVERPDGSNFTLKIRSTKLEDSAMYFCASRDRRGSYNEQFFGPGTRLTVL.